This entry concerns a single TCR beta chain. Original processing notes: Amplification of reference gene primers was used by the study to estimate nucleated cell counts. Some clones are missing from TCRdb's copy, which holds only in-frame ones; the method was immunoSEQ multiplex PCR. From that table come the V and J calls and clone size; the DNA was used to work out D and trimming. The sample has approximately 200,000 clones, 70% to 90% seen once. The data originate from a study of blood T cell repertoires in COVID-19. Study in general: The samples span acute and convalescent COVID-19 from the United States, Italy and Spain. Sources were T cells, B-cell-depleted T cells, or PBMCs; the material itself was cDNA or gDNA.

Sequencing was done on a sample of peripheral blood. The source is a woman aged 30 to 39 with acute or convalescent COVID-19.

In DNA, the CDR3 is TGTGCCAGCAGTCCTCTGGGACAGGGGTTGTACGAGCAGTACTTC. The encoded protein is CASSPLGQGLYEQYF. The chain links TRBV27 to TRBJ2-7; 10 positions match TRBD1. From germline, CDR1 is MNHEY and CDR2 SMNVEV (reference sequence). This CDR3 region has 15 residues. V lost 5 bases, J lost 4 bases, and 8 bases stayed unmatched.